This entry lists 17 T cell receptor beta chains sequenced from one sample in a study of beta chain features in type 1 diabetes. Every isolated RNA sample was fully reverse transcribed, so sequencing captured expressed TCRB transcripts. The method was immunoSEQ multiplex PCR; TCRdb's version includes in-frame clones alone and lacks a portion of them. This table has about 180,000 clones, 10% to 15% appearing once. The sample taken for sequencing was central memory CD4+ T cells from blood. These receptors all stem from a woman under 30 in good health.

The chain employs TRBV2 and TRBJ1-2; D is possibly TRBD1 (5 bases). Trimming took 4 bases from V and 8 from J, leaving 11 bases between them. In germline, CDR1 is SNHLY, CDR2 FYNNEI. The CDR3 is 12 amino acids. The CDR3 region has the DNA TGTGCCAGCAGTGTAGGGGTTCGGGGCTACACCTTC. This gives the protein CASSVGVRGYTF.

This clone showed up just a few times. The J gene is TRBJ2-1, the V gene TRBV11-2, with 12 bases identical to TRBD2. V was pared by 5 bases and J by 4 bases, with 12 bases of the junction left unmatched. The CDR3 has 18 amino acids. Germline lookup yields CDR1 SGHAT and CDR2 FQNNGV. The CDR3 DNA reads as TGTGCCAGCAGCCTGCTGGGACTAGCGGGCGAGGGGTACAATGAGCAGTTCTTC. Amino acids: CASSLLGLAGEGYNEQFF.

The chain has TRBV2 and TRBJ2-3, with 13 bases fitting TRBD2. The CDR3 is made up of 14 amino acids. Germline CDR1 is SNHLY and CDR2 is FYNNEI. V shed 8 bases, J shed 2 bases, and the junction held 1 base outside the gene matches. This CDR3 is CASGLAGATDTQYF. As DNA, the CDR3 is TGTGCCAGCGGACTAGCGGGAGCCACAGATACGCAGTATTTT.

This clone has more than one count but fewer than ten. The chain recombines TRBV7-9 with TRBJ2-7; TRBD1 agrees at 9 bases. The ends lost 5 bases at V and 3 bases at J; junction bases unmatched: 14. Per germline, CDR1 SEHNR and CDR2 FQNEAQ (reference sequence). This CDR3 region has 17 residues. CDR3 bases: TGTGCCAGCAGCCCCCACATACAGGGGGCAAAAGACTACGAGCAGTACTTC. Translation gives CASSPHIQGAKDYEQYF.

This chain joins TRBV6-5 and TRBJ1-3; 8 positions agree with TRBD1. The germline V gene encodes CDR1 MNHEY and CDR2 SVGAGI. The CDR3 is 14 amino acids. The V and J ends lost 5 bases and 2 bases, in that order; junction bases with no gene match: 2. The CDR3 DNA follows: TGTGCCAGCAGTCTACAGGGGGCTGGAAACACCATATATTTT. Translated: CASSLQGAGNTIYF.

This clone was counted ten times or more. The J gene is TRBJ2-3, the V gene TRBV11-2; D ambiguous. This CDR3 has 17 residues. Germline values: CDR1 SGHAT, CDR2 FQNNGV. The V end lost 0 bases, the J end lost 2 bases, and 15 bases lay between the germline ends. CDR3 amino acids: CASSLDRPSPTTDTQYF. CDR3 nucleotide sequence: TGTGCCAGCAGCTTAGATCGCCCTAGTCCTACCACAGATACGCAGTATTTT.

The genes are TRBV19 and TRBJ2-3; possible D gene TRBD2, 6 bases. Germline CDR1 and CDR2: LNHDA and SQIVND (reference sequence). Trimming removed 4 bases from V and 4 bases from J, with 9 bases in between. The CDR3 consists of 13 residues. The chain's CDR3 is CASSTRLADTQYF. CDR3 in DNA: TGTGCCAGTAGTACCCGACTAGCAGATACGCAGTATTTT.

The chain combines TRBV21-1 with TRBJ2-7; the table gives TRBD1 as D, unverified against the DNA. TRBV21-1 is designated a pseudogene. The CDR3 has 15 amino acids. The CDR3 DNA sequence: TGTGCCAGCAGCAAAGCACGGGACAGATGTTACGAGCAGTACTTC. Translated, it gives CASSKARDRCYEQYF.

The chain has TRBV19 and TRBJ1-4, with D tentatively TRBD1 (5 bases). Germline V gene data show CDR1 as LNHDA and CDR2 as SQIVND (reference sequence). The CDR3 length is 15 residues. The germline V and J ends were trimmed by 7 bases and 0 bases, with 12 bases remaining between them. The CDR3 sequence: CASTKGGATNEKLFF. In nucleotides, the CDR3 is TGTGCCAGTACCAAAGGAGGGGCAACTAATGAAAAACTGTTTTTT.

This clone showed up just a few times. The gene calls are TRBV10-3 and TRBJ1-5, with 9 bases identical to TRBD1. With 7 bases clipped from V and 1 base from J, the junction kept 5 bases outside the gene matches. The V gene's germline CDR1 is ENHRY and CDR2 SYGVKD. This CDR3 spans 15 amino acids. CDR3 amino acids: CAIKGDRVSNQPQHF. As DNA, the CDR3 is TGTGCCATCAAGGGGGACAGGGTAAGCAATCAGCCCCAGCATTTT.

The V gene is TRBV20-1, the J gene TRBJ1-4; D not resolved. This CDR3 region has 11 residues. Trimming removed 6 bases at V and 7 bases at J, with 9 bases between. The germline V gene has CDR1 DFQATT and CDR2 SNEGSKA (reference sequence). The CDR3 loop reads CSAGVTEKLFF. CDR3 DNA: TGCAGTGCCGGGGTGACTGAAAAACTGTTTTTT.

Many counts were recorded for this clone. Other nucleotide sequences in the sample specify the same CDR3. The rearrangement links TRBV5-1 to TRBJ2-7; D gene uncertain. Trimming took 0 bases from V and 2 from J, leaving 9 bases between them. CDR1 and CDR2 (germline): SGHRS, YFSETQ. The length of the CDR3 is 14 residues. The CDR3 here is CASSLVVSPYEQYF. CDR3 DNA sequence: TGCGCCAGCAGCTTGGTAGTAAGCCCCTACGAGCAGTACTTC. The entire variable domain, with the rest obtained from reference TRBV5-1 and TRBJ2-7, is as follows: KAGVTQTPRYLIKTRGQQVTLSCSPISGHRSVSWYQQTPGQGLQFLFEYFSETQRNKGNFPGRFSGRQFSNSRSEMNVSTLELGDSALYLCASSLVVSPYEQYFGPGTRLTVT.

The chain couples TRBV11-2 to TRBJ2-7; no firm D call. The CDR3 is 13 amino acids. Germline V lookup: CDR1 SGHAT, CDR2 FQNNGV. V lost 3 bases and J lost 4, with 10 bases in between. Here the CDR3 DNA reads TGTGCCAGCAGCTTCTCACAACCTTACGAGCAGTACTTC. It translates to CASSFSQPYEQYF.

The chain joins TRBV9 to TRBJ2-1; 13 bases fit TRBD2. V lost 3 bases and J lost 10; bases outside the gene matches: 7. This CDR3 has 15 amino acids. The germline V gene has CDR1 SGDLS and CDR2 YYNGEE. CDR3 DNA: TGTGCCAGCAGCGCCGGACTAGCGGGAGTATCCGAGCAGTTCTTC. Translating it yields CASSAGLAGVSEQFF.

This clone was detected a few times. As DNA, the CDR3 is TGTGCCAGCACCCTCGCGACAGGGCACTATGGCTACACCTTC. It translates to CASTLATGHYGYTF. The chain couples TRBV5-5 to TRBJ1-2; 7 bases agree with TRBD1. Germline V CDR1 and CDR2: SGHKS, YYEKEE (reference sequence). This CDR3 comprises 14 residues. The V gene end was trimmed by 6 bases and the J gene end by 3 bases; junction bases not matched to a gene: 8.

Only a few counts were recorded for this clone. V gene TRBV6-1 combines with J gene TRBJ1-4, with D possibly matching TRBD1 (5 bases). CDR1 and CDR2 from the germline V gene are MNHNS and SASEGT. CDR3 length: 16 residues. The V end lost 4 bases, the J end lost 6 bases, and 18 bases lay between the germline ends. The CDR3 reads CASSVRMAGGDEKLFF. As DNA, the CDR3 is TGTGCCAGCAGTGTCCGAATGGCCGGGGGGGATGAAAAACTGTTTTTT.

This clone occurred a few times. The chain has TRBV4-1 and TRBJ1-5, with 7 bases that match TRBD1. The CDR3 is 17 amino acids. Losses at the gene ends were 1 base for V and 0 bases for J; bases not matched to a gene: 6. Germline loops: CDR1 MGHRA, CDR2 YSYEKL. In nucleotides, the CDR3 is TGCGCCAGCAGCCAAGGGGACAGATTCTTTAGCAATCAGCCCCAGCATTTT. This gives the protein CASSQGDRFFSNQPQHF.